The TCR beta chain under discussion was sequenced for a study of blood T cell repertoires in COVID-19 (TCRdb year 2020). Regarding the study in general: Samples from collaborators originated in the United States, Italy and Spain and spanned both the acute and convalescent phases of COVID-19. The material from the prospective study consisted of cDNA or gDNA derived from T cells, B-cell-depleted T cells, or PBMCs. Samples were obtained from the ongoing ImmuneRACE study (first 160 participants) and from about 1,300 subjects provided by 6 global collaborators. The repertoires were made available in a free public database intended to serve as a resource for research on the immune response to SARS-CoV-2. Subjects who had been exposed to COVID-19, were actively infected with it, or had recovered from it provided the deeply sampled blood TCRbeta repertoires that made up the dataset. Where available, HLA class I and class II types were taken from metadata supplied by the sample provider and were not determined by assay-based typing. The sample metadata nearly always contained a de-identified subject ID, COVID-19 status, age in years and sex.

According to the germline V gene, CDR1 reads SNHLY and CDR2 reads FYNNEI. The CDR3 covers 15 residues, taking in both the cysteine and the phenylalanine. The read is trimmed to its CDR3 DNA, 45 bases read in frame from base 1. Trimming removed 2 bases from V and 11 bases from J, leaving 19 bases between the germline ends. Samples from volunteer blood donors who had recovered from COVID-19 were contributed by a second Seattle source. The collaborating institutions used their own protocols to collect whole blood in K2EDTA tubes. For TCRbeta analysis, collaborators shipped samples as frozen whole blood, isolated PBMCs, or DNA extracted from either of those sample types. The paper's findings and limits, for the study overall: The amount of clinical and demographic metadata varied by source and participant and was provided uncurated.

TCRbeta CDR3 regions were amplified from genomic DNA using the immunoSEQ Assay, a bias-controlled multiplex PCR. The authors' analysis ran thus. Nucleated cell counts per sample were estimated from amplification of reference gene primers within the assay. To quantify the absolute abundance of each unique TCRbeta CDR3 rearrangement, sequence reads were collapsed and filtered. For each sample, productive Simpson clonality was calculated as the square root of Simpson's diversity index across productive rearrangements. The table comes from immuneACCESS by way of TCRdb, which keeps in-frame sequences with V and J called. Part of the clones is missing from these tables; in studies checked, under half for an unresolved V gene and the rest for unknown reasons. The V and J calls and the clone size are those of that table, but D and trimming were determined from the DNA. For this sample there are under 300,000 clones; roughly 84% appear just once. The ten largest clones capture 2.1% of the sample.

About this clone: Its antigen remains unidentified. No qualities accompany the bases; no much larger clone lies one base away.

The V and J genes are TRBV2 and TRBJ1-5; D gene: possibly TRBD1, on 6 matching bases. Source material: peripheral blood. This clonotype originated in a woman aged 40 to 55 who had recovered from COVID-19. The DNA sequence follows: TGTGCCAGCAGTGAACTCTGGCAGGTACCAGGGGCCCAGCATTTT. Its translation is CASSELWQVPGAQHF. The entire variable domain, with the stretches around the CDR3 drawn from the reference TRBV2 and TRBJ1-5 proteins, is EPEVTQTPSHQVTQMGQEVILRCVPISNHLYFYWYRQILGQKVEFLVSFYNNEISEKSEIFDDQFSVERPDGSNFTLKIRSTKLEDSAMYFCASSELWQVPGAQHFGDGTRLSIL.